This T cell receptor beta chain originates from a study of OX40 agonist ivuxolimab in advanced cancers. This clone has only one observation. A much more abundant neighbour one base away suggests this may be a read error. The CDR3 spans 12 residues. The germline V and J ends were trimmed by 2 bases and 1 base, with 2 bases remaining between them. The germline V gene has CDR1 SGHNT and CDR2 YYREEE (reference sequence). The method was immunoSEQ multiplex PCR; TCRdb's version includes in-frame clones alone and lacks a portion of them. Altogether about 50,000 clones are present, more than 70% being singletons, with the ten largest covering 2% to 2.5%.

This receptor was identified in an adult with an advanced solid tumor such as melanoma, head and neck, liver or kidney cancer. This specimen consisted of CD4+ or CD8+ T cells sorted from blood, obtained in a trial of the OX40 agonist ivuxolimab. The chain joins TRBV5-4 to TRBJ2-3; no clear D gene. The CDR3 loop is CASSFRTDTQYF. As DNA, the CDR3 is TGTGCCAGCAGCTTCCGCACAGATACGCAGTATTTT.